This T cell receptor beta chain comes out of a study of cytomegalovirus exposure and HLA in healthy donors. Amplification used 60 Vbeta primers and 13 Jbeta primers. Profiled with immunoSEQ multiplex PCR; TCRdb holds only in-frame clones, not every one. The sample holds 65,000 to 100,000 clones, roughly 80% seen once. The CDR3 sequence is 14 residues long. The J segment lost 9 bases and the V segment lost 6 bases, leaving 5 bases of the junction unmatched. Germline lookup yields CDR1 MNHNY and CDR2 SVGAGI (reference sequence). This clone was counted a few times. This clonotype originated in a woman aged 40 to 50 in good health and CMV-seropositive. The chain carries TRBV6-6 and TRBJ2-1; 13 nucleotides line up with TRBD2. The specimen sequenced was PBMCs. DNA of the CDR3: TGTGCCAGCAGCCGACTAGCGGGAGGTGGTGAGCAGTTCTTC. Translating gives CASSRLAGGGEQFF.